The 10 T cell receptor beta chains reported below all come from one sample, sequenced in a study of CD8 T cells in Susac syndrome. The RNA, about 0.5 to 1 ug, was put through reverse transcription using random hexamers. TCRdb re-called the immunoSEQ multiplex PCR reads through MiXCR, storing one row per CDR3 protein. Among approximately 87,000 distinct CDR3 sequences listed, approximately 96% were seen once. Sequencing was performed on CD8+ T cells from PBMCs. Every receptor here comes from a human donor with Susac syndrome.

The V call is TRBV27, the J call TRBJ2-7; tentatively, D is TRBD2 (6 bases). The CDR3 runs to 15 residues. CDR1 is MNHEY and CDR2 is SMNVEV in the germline V gene (reference sequence). Trimming pared 2 bases from V and 3 bases from J, leaving 14 bases between. The CDR3 loop reads CASSLAGGILYEQYF. The CDR3 nucleotides are TGTGCCAGCAGTTTAGCGGGCGGGATCCTCTACGAGCAGTACTTC.

This chain uses TRBV28 with TRBJ2-6; TRBD2 is a possible D gene (7 bases). V was cut by 6 bases and J by 0 bases, with 12 bases left in between. CDR3 length equals 16 residues. Germline V gives CDR1 MDHEN, CDR2 SYDVKM. The CDR3 DNA follows: TGTGCCAGCAGCCCGGCGGGGGCCTCTGGGGCCAACGTCCTGACTTTC. Translated: CASSPAGASGANVLTF.

In DNA, the CDR3 is TGCAGCTCATTCTCCTACGAGCAGTACGTC. Translation: CSSFSYEQYV. The V and J genes are TRBV29-1 and TRBJ2-7; D not resolved. This CDR3 has 10 amino acids. V lost 8 bases to trimming and J lost 0 bases, with 5 bases between them. CDR1 SQVTM and CDR2 ANQGSEA come from the germline V gene.

CDR3 sequence (DNA): TGCAGTGCTGACCCATCACTAGCGGGAGAGGGGGGATTTGATACGCAGTATTTT. It codes for CSADPSLAGEGGFDTQYF. The chain has TRBV20-1 and TRBJ2-3; 11 nucleotides line up with TRBD2. From germline, CDR1 is DFQATT and CDR2 SNEGSKA (reference sequence). CDR3 length: 18 residues. V shed 5 bases, J shed 6 bases, and the junction held 19 bases outside the gene matches.

CDR3 nucleotides: TGTGCCACCAGCAGGTGGGGGGCTCCCCAGCCCCAGCATTTT. Protein: CATSRWGAPQPQHF. The rearrangement uses TRBV15 and TRBJ1-5; D may be TRBD1 (6 bases). Looked up from germline, CDR1 is LNHNV and CDR2 is YYDKDF (reference sequence). The CDR3 consists of 14 residues. Trimming shortened V by 3 bases and J by 7 bases, and 13 bases separated the two germline ends.

This clonotype was seen just once. This chain connects TRBV28 to TRBJ2-7, with TRBD1 matching over 8 bases. The CDR3 loop spans 17 amino acids. V lost 3 bases to trimming and J lost 4 bases; unmatched junction nucleotides: 14. Germline CDR1 MDHEN, CDR2 SYDVKM. CDR3 sequence (DNA): TGTGCCAGCAGTTTGCCGAGGACAGGGAATTTAGGATACGAGCAGTACTTC. Its translation: CASSLPRTGNLGYEQYF.

This chain joins TRBV9 and TRBJ1-2, with D perhaps matching TRBD1 (6 bases). This CDR3 comprises 15 residues. The germline V gene has CDR1 SGDLS and CDR2 YYNGEE. V was pared by 3 bases and J by 0 bases, with 12 bases between. The CDR3 nucleotides read TGTGCCAGCAGCGAGGGGGACGGAGCTAACTATGGCTACACCTTC. It translates to CASSEGDGANYGYTF. The entire variable domain, with the rest obtained from reference TRBV9 and TRBJ1-2, is as follows: DSGVTQTPKHLITATGQRVTLRCSPRSGDLSVYWYQQSLDQGLQFLIQYYNGEERAKGNILERFSAQQFPDLHSELNLSSLELGDSALYFCASSEGDGANYGYTFGSGTRLTVV.

This chain links TRBV6-6 with TRBJ2-3; TRBD1 matches at 7 bases. The V segment lost 8 bases and the J segment 2 bases; nucleotides outside the gene matches: 7. CDR1 MNHNY and CDR2 SVGAGI come from the germline V gene (reference sequence). This CDR3 region has 14 residues. As DNA, the CDR3 is TGTGCCAGCGGGAACAGGGGTCCCACAGATACGCAGTATTTT. This gives the protein CASGNRGPTDTQYF.

CDR3 bases: TGCAGCGTTGAAGATGGCAGACTAGCGGGGATCACAGATACGCAGTATTTT. Its protein product is CSVEDGRLAGITDTQYF. The chain combines TRBV29-1 with TRBJ2-3, with TRBD2 matching over 11 bases. CDR1 and CDR2 from the germline V gene are SQVTM and ANQGSEA. The CDR3 runs to 17 residues. The V segment lost 0 bases and the J segment 2 bases; nucleotides outside the gene matches: 7.

This rearrangement joins TRBV6-5 to TRBJ2-7; D might be TRBD2 (6 bases). CDR1 MNHEY and CDR2 SVGAGI come from the germline V gene. The CDR3 length is 12 residues. Trimming removed 11 bases at V and 6 bases at J, with 17 bases between. The CDR3 sequence: CAVTELGGEQYF. CDR3 bases: TGTGCCGTCACGGAGCTCGGGGGCGAGCAGTACTTC.